This TCR beta chain was profiled in a study of CXCR3-negative and CXCR3-positive naive CD8 T cells. Study findings and constraints: When CXCR3-positive naive cells were set against CXCR3-negative naive cells, the former had more hydrophobic TRB CDR3s.

The CDR3 covers 15 residues. Germline lookup yields CDR1 MDHEN and CDR2 SYDVKM. As for this clonotype: Its target is not known.

Preparation of TRB cDNA libraries relied on 5' RACE carrying UMI labels. TCRdb reworked the 5' RACE reads into one entry per CDR3 protein, no DNA. The sample table includes about 85,000 distinct CDR3 sequences. The sequenced sample was naive CXCR3+ CD8+ T cells from blood. Subset noted: CD45RO-CCR7+CD27+CD95- naive CD8+ T cells expressing CXCR3 (TNR3+). The chain uses TRBV28 and TRBJ2-7; lacking DNA, the TRBD2 call made by TCRdb goes unchecked. The sequence was obtained from a human donor in good health. Some clones in this sample may be carry-over from other donors' samples. The chain's CDR3 is CASGSFSSDLHEQYF.